What follows describes a single T cell receptor beta chain. TCRdb's table, derived via immunoSEQ multiplex PCR, lists solely in-frame clones and lacks some. The sample has around 17,000 clones, over 75% seen once. The sample is drawn from a study of PD-1 blockade in mismatch repair-deficient tumors. The CDR3 loop spans 11 amino acids. The germline gives CDR1 ENHRY, CDR2 SYGVKD. The V gene lost 8 bases and the J gene lost 7 bases, with 8 bases spanning the gap. This sample comprised PBMCs, obtained roughly 24 weeks after starting pembrolizumab. This chain connects TRBV10-3 to TRBJ2-2; tentative D call: TRBD1 (6 bases). This clonotype was obtained from an adult with mismatch repair-deficient cancer. CDR3 amino acids: CAIRGGGELFF. CDR3 nucleotides: TGTGCCATCCGAGGGGGCGGGGAGCTGTTTTTT.